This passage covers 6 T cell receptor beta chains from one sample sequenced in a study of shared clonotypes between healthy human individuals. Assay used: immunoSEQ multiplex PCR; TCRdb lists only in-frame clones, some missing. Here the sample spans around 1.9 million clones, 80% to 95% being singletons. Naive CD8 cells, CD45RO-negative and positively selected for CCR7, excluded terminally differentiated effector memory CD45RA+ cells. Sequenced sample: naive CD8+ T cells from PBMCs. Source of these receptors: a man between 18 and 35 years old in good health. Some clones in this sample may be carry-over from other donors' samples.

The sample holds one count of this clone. The CDR3, as DNA: TGTGCCAGCAGGGGGACGGAAGTGATTCAGTACTTC. Translating gives CASRGTEVIQYF. V and J are TRBV6-4 and TRBJ2-4; D may be TRBD1 or TRBD2 (5 bases each). Per germline, CDR1 MRHNA and CDR2 SNTAGT. This CDR3 region has 12 residues. V shed 6 bases and J shed 10 bases, with 13 bases lying between them.

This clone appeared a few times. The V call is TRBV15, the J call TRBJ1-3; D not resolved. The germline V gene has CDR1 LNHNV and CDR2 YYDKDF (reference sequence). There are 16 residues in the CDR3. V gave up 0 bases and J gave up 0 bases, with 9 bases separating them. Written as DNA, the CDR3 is TGTGCCACCAGCAGAGATAAGACATTCTCTGGAAACACCATATATTTT. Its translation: CATSRDKTFSGNTIYF.

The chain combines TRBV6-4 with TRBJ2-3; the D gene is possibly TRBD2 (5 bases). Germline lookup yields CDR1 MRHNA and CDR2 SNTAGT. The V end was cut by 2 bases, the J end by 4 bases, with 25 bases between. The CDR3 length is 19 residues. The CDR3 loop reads CASSDKSSLVAQVPDTQYF. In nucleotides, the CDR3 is TGTGCCAGCAGTGACAAGTCCTCCCTTGTAGCGCAAGTTCCAGATACGCAGTATTTT.

CDR3 sequence (DNA): TGTGCCTGGAGCGACCCTGCTAGCGGGAGAGGGTTTGGGCAGTACTTC. Amino acid sequence: CAWSDPASGRGFGQYF. This chain uses TRBV30 with TRBJ2-7, with 10 positions matching TRBD2. Germline trimming cut 3 bases from V and 9 bases from J; bases unmatched to any gene: 17. CDR1 GTSNPN and CDR2 SVGIG come from the germline V gene (reference sequence). The CDR3 spans 16 residues.

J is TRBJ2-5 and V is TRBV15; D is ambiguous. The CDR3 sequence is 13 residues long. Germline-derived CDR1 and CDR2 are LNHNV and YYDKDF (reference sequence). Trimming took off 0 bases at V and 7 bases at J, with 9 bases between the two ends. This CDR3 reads CATSREQWGTQYF. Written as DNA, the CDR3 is TGTGCCACCAGCAGAGAGCAGTGGGGGACCCAGTACTTC.

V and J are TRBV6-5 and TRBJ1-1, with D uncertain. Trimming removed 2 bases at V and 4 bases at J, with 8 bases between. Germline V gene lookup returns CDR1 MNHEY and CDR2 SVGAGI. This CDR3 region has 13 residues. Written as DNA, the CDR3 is TGTGCCAGCAGTTACGGTTGGGGCACTGAAGCTTTCTTT. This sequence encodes CASSYGWGTEAFF.